This TCR beta chain is drawn from a study of blood T cell repertoires in COVID-19. Study at large: The analysed material was cDNA or gDNA that came from T cells, B-cell-depleted T cells, or PBMCs.

Individuals aged 18 to 89 years were recruited from fewer than 30 US areas. In its sample, this clone was seen a few times. The table came from immunoSEQ multiplex PCR; TCRdb's copy has only in-frame clones and leaves some out. The sample gives about 430,000 clones, roughly 84% of which show up once; about 1.4% is in the top ten. This CDR3 region has 17 residues. V gave up 0 bases and J gave up 4 bases, with 20 bases separating them. In germline, CDR1 is SGHRS, CDR2 YFSETQ. The chain couples TRBV5-1 to TRBJ2-7; D is possibly TRBD2 (5 bases). The clonotype comes from a woman aged 18-29 years who had been exposed to COVID-19. Sequenced sample: PBMCs or T cells enriched from blood (not recorded which). The CDR3 here is CASSLGVLRVERYEQYF. CDR3 DNA sequence: TGCGCCAGCAGCTTGGGAGTGTTGCGGGTCGAGAGATACGAGCAGTACTTC.